This record concerns one TCR beta chain sequence. Its antigen is still unknown. This record belongs to a study of T cell repertoires in cytomegalovirus infection. Study-wide points: Cumulative public TCR beta family frequency identified CMV carriers with the relevant HLA.

TCRdb ran MiXCR on the reads and lists one entry per CDR3 protein. The table has approximately 390,000 distinct CDR3 sequences, about 32% seen once. The TCR was taken from a human donor in good health (CMV status not recorded). Some clones in this sample may be carry-over from other donors' samples. Sample: cultured PBMCs, taken from culture after CMV antigen stimulation.

CDR3 region: CASSQQASGSADTQYF. The CDR3 DNA sequence: TGTGCCAGCAGCCAGCAGGCTAGCGGGAGCGCAGATACGCAGTATTTT. The chain has TRBV7-2 and TRBJ2-3, with 10 bases lining up with TRBD2. With 5 bases clipped from V and 4 bases from J, the junction kept 9 bases outside the gene matches. The CDR3 extends over 16 amino acids. Germline CDR1 SGHTA, CDR2 FQGNSA.